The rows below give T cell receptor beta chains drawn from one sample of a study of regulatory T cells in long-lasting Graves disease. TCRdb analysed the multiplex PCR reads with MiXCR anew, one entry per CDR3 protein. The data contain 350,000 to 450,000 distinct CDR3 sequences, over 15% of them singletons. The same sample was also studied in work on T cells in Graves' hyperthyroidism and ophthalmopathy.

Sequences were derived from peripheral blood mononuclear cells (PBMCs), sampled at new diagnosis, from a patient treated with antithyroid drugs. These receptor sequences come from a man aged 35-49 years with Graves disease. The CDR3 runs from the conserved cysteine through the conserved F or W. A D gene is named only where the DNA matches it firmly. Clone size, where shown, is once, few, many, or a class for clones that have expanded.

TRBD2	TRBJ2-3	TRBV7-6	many	CASSLLTSSDTQYF	TGTGCCAGCAGCTTATTGACTAGCTCTGATACGCAGTATTTT
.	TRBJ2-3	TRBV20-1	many	CSAPVQSSTDTQYF	TGCAGTGCCCCAGTCCAGTCTAGCACAGATACGCAGTATTTT
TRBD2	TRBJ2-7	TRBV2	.	CASSRTTRGGGEQYF	TGTGCCAGCAGTCGGACCACCCGGGGGGGCGGGGAGCAGTACTTC
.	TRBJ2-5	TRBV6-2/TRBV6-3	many	CASSYGSRSQETQYF	TGTGCCAGCAGTTACGGTTCCAGAAGCCAAGAGACCCAGTACTTC
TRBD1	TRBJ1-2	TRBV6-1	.	CASRAAQGAGYTF	TGTGCCAGCAGGGCCGCGCAGGGGGCTGGCTACACCTTC
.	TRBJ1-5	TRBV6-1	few	CASSEGGPPSVSNQPQHF	TGTGCCAGCAGTGAAGGAGGTCCCCCCTCTGTGAGCAATCAGCCCCAGCATTTT
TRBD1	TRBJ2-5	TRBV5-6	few	CASSLGQATYQETQYF	TGTGCCAGCAGCCTCGGACAGGCCACTTACCAAGAGACCCAGTACTTC
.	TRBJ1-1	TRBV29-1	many	CSVETGRNTEAFF	TGCAGCGTTGAAACAGGAAGGAACACTGAAGCTTTCTTT
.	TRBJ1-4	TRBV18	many	CASSYGRIEKLFF	TGTGCCAGCTCATACGGGAGGATTGAAAAACTGTTTTTT
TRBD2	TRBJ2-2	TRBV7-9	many	CASSPGLGRSGELFF	TGTGCCAGCAGCCCAGGTCTCGGGAGGTCCGGGGAGCTGTTTTTT
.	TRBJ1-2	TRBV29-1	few	CSVEGRQVRKNGYTF	TGCAGCGTTGAAGGACGTCAGGTTAGGAAGAATGGCTACACCTTC
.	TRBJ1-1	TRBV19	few	CASSNIDRSGTEAFF	TGTGCCAGTAGTAATATCGACAGATCTGGGACTGAAGCTTTCTTT
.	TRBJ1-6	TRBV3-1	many	CASSQDRGSSPLHF	TGTGCCAGCAGCCAAGATCGGGGGAGTTCACCCCTCCACTTT
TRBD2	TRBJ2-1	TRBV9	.	CASSAGTSGREQFF	TGTGCCAGCAGCGCCGGGACTAGCGGAAGGGAGCAGTTCTTC
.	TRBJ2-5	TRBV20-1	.	CSARKQGEETQYF	TGCAGTGCTAGGAAACAGGGAGAGGAGACCCAGTACTTC
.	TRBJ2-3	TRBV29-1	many	CSVSDDSTDTQYF	TGCAGCGTTTCAGACGATAGCACAGATACGCAGTATTTT
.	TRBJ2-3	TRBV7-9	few	CASSRAGDTQYF	TGTGCCAGCAGCCGTGCGGGGGATACGCAGTATTTT
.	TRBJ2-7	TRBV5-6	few	CASSPSRGLAPYEQYF	TGTGCCAGCAGCCCCTCCCGGGGGCTAGCCCCCTACGAGCAGTACTTC
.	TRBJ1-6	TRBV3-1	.	CASSVVGSPLHF	TGTGCCAGCAGCGTTGTAGGTTCACCCCTCCACTTT
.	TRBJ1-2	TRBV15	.	CATGIPFRNYGYTF	TGTGCCACCGGAATACCCTTCCGAAACTATGGCTACACCTTC
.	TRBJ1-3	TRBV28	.	CASSPAGYSGNTIYF	TGTGCCAGCAGTCCCGCCGGCTACTCTGGAAACACCATATATTTT
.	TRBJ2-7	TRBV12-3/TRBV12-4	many	CASRPHGGYEQYF	TGTGCCAGCAGGCCCCACGGGGGATACGAGCAGTACTTC